The source of this T cell receptor beta chain is a study of cytomegalovirus exposure and HLA in healthy donors (dated by TCRdb to 2016 to 2017). Regarding the study in general: In an earlier analysis of 550 to 750 of the donors, under 300 Gb of sequence data and 90 million to 120 million unique TCR beta sequences from 150 million to 200 million T cells were reported. About 280 gigabases of sequencing data and around 85 million unique TCR sequences made up an early release that covered under 750 HLA-typed donors. Among the 398 genotyped donors, about 83% belonged to the genetic ancestry cluster associated with self-reported Caucasian donors. The study aimed to test whether signatures of past pathogen exposure could be identified by cataloging public T cell receptors. The T cell repertoires of 550 to 850 subjects were profiled by immunosequencing and related to cytomegalovirus serostatus. Along with the roughly 670-subject first cohort, a separate validation cohort of over a hundred different subjects was used. High-throughput TCR immunosequencing, statistical association of individual TCRs with disease status, and machine learning were combined to predict cytomegalovirus infection status. A later analysis re-analyzed previously published TCR beta repertoires from hundreds of donors and added high-resolution HLA genotyping to study TCR occurrence patterns. Rather than using new phenotypic data, the later analysis identified candidate immune exposures from TCR beta sequences and from how often those sequences occurred across donors. In an earlier analysis of 587 of the donors, high-throughput TCR beta sequencing was used to judge whether each TCR beta V gene segment behaved as functional or pseudogenic. Donor age, sex, ethnicity and CMV serostatus were compiled together with the repertoire data. In a later genetic analysis, genome-wide SNP genotypes for about three fifths of the roughly 670 donors were used, and that subset was treated as a discovery cohort. All discovery cohort repertoires had been generated on a single sequencing platform. HLA typing covered class I and class II loci at four-digit resolution. Typing coverage varied by locus: about 620-630 donors for A, B, C, DRB1 and DQB1; roughly 560 for DQA1; around 570 for DPA1; 400 to 480 for DPB1. Several DR-DQ haplotypes were handled as single units for association and clustering because linkage in the cohort was strong. Among some 410 genotyped donors of the cohort, an average of about 240,000 unique TCR beta nucleotide sequences were sequenced per donor, around 18% of them non-productive.

In total, roughly 670 healthy bone marrow donors made up the cohort. Cohort members were all nominally healthy when sampled, although unrecorded immune exposures were likely present. The donor was CMV seropositive and belonged to the group of some 290 seropositive cohort members. Every donor gave a peripheral blood sample, and the peripheral blood mononuclear cells from that sample were used for TCR beta sequencing. The Qiagen DNeasy Blood Extraction Kit was used to extract genomic DNA from the blood cell samples. The paper as a whole reports these results and caveats: The classifier was reported to diagnose cytomegalovirus status with high specificity and sensitivity in both the original cohort and the validation cohort. Some 15 rarely observed V segments, including chromosome 9 orphons, were excluded from the earlier analysis of almost 600 of the donors because counts were too low. In a later analysis, several top co-occurrence clusters were reported to appear linked to parvovirus B19, influenza, CMV and Epstein-Barr virus. Some IMGT-functional V segments, including TRBV6-2 and TRBV6-3, could not be distinguished by the 87-base-pair reads and were therefore excluded. According to a later analysis, most CMV-associated TCR beta chains appeared to be HLA-restricted, and the HLA associations seemed to be driven largely by CMV exposure. In a later genetic analysis, a missense DCLRE1C variant was associated with V-gene and J-gene trimming of TCR beta chains, and the association was replicated in an independent cohort. Compared with equally common non-associated chains, HLA-associated TCR beta chains in a later analysis were more clonally expanded and had lower generation probabilities. Most TCR sequences were observed very rarely across donors, whereas some public TCRs were present in many individuals. Because HLA typing was missing for some donors at each locus, association tests included only the typed subset. A later analysis associated 15,000 to 20,000 TCR beta sequences with specific HLA alleles at a false discovery rate of 0.05. For the cohort, immune exposure information was limited to CMV serostatus. A group of highly shared sequence variants was considered likely to be a technical artifact of the sequencing pipeline. Linkage disequilibrium might explain the correlated functional status among segregating V segments, but an unknown experimental factor could not be ruled out. In vitro tests confirmed that a few of the cytomegalovirus-associated TCR beta chains recognize cytomegalovirus antigens. An earlier analysis of approximately 590 of the donors showed that most TCR beta V segments appeared in productive rearrangements either about 87% or about 30% of the time, which broadly matched IMGT annotations. The authors suggested that the approach could potentially be extended to other disease states and immunological phenotypes. In the study, approximately 160 TCR beta chains were listed as associated with cytomegalovirus. According to a later genetic analysis, donors in an Asian-associated ancestry cluster had fewer N-insertions in productive TCRs than the approximately 630-donor mean. A further reported finding was that TCR beta sequences accurately predicted the HLA-A and HLA-B alleles for most subjects in the first cohort. Assigning TCR associations to individual alleles was difficult when HLA alleles, especially DR and DQ, strongly co-occurred. Presence/absence analyses assumed roughly uniform sequencing depth across donors, an assumption that may not hold. The cohort was sequenced for TCR beta chains only, and without alpha or paired-chain data the features that could be detected were limited. In a later analysis, TCR association rates were found to vary across HLA loci, with the most associated TCRs seen for DRB1 alleles and the fewest for HLA-C alleles.

The method behind the library was the immunoSEQ multiplex PCR assay. The multiplex PCR relied on a mix of 60 forward primers for TCR Vbeta segments and 13 reverse primers for TCR Jbeta segments. The CDR3 region of rearranged TCR beta genes was amplified from genomic DNA by a multiplex PCR assay. On the Illumina HiSeq System, the amplified TCR beta libraries were sequenced as 87-base-pair reads. On the study's bioinformatics: A later analysis tallied approximately 87 million unique TCR beta chains across the 600 to 700 repertoires, and approximately 12 million of those chains were shared by two or more donors. Raw reads were error-corrected and collapsed into unique sequences with a nearest-neighbor algorithm that merged closely related sequences to remove PCR and sequencing errors. Alignment of CDR3 sequences to IMGT reference sequences was used to assign V, D and J gene segments. For a sequence to be retained, a match of at least six nucleotides to both a V gene segment and a J gene segment was required. Rearrangements were called productive when the CDR3 lacked stop codons and stayed in frame with V and J; all others were non-productive. Following IMGT convention, CDR3 was defined as the stretch from the second conserved V-encoded cysteine to the conserved J-encoded phenylalanine. In an earlier analysis of 550 to 650 of the donors, sequences lacking an unambiguous match to a single V gene segment were excluded. In an earlier analysis of approximately 610 of the donors, V segments were called functional above 56.7% productive rearrangements and were called segregating when the between-donor standard deviation exceeded 5%. A statistical classification framework was built to diagnose cytomegalovirus status from the catalog of TCR beta chain sequences. A later analysis assigned V and J genes by comparing TCR nucleotide sequences with IMGT/GENE-DB human TR gene sequences. Using the TCRdist pipeline, a later analysis assigned CDR3 sequences along with most-parsimonious VDJ recombination scenarios. In a later analysis, each TCR beta chain was defined by its CDR3 amino acid sequence together with its V-gene family, and reads without a unique V-gene family were excluded. To address suspected cross-contamination and a sequencing artifact, a later analysis removed approximately 600 highly shared, low-generation-probability nucleotide sequences. In a later analysis, a clonal expansion index for each public chain was calculated from normalized within-repertoire ranks of inferred template counts. In a later analysis, generation probabilities were computed with a VDJ recombination model fitted to out-of-frame rearrangements, and the resulting probabilities were checked against IGoR. A later analysis scored TCR-TCR, TCR-HLA and TCR-CMV co-occurrence with hypergeometric tests, applying a repertoire-size bias correction to TCR pairs. In a later analysis, false discovery rates were estimated by permuting HLA or CMV assignments 20 times. In a later analysis, co-occurring TCRs were grouped with DBSCAN, and TCRdist sequence similarity was added when clustering was performed within HLA-allele-positive subsets. Repertoires with fewer than 30,000 or more than 120,000 public chains were left out of co-occurrence clustering, as were five repertoires with anomalous nucleotide sharing. As stored in TCRdb, this immuneACCESS dataset retains in-frame rearrangements with V and J assigned. A fraction of the clones does not appear; measured against another copy, unresolved V genes explain less than half of the discrepancy, and the remainder lacks a known reason. The V and J calls and the clone size are those of that table, but D and trimming were determined from the DNA. The sample contains roughly 160,000 clones, 78% of them found a single time. The ten largest account for around 3.1% of the sample.

Concerning this clone: The antigen it binds to is not known. No quality values exist for individual bases; no much larger clone is one base distant.

The CDR3 covers 17 residues, taking in both the cysteine and the phenylalanine. The CDR3 DNA has 51 bases and is translated from base 1. CDR1 and CDR2, looked up from the germline V gene, are SGHDT and YYEEEE. After removal of 2 bases from V and 6 bases from J, the junction retains 16 bases not matched to a gene. This TCR was recovered from a woman between 45 and 65 years old in good health and CMV-seropositive. The material sequenced was PBMCs. The chain couples TRBV5-6 to TRBJ1-2; 7 central nucleotides agree with TRBD1. The DNA sequence is TGTGCCAGCAGCTTTTCCCTGGTGTTAAGGGGGCGGGATGGCTACACCTTC. This gives the protein CASSFSLVLRGRDGYTF. With the portions outside the CDR3 filled from the reference TRBV5-6 and TRBJ1-2 genes, the complete variable region becomes DAGVTQSPTHLIKTRGQQVTLRCSPKSGHDTVSWYQQALGQGPQFIFQYYEEEERQRGNFPDRFSGHQFPNYSSELNVNALLLGDSALYLCASSFSLVLRGRDGYTFGSGTRLTVV.